This passage covers 8 T cell receptor beta chains from one sample sequenced in a study of response to subunit inactivated influenza vaccine. From the RT-PCR reads, TCRdb called clonotypes with MiXCR, one entry per CDR3 protein. The sample holds almost 250,000 distinct CDR3 sequences, approximately 12% seen once. This specimen was non-naive T cells sorted from PBMCs, taken approximately 15 days before vaccination. The origin of the receptors is a man aged 45-65 years who received an inactivated influenza vaccine.

This clonotype came up a few times. In nucleotides, the CDR3 is TGCGCCAGCAGCTTGGAAGGGACAGGGAAAAACAATGAGCAGTTCTTC. It specifies CASSLEGTGKNNEQFF. The chain is built from TRBV5-1 and TRBJ2-1; 9 bases are shared with TRBD1. This CDR3 has 16 residues. J was trimmed by 5 bases and V by 0 bases; bases with no gene match: 6. The germline CDR1 and CDR2 sequences are SGHRS and YFSETQ.

This clonotype has a count of ten or more. The rearrangement joins TRBV6-1 to TRBJ2-1; either TRBD1 or TRBD2 may fit D (5 bases each). V lost 6 bases and J lost 5, with 14 bases in between. Germline CDR1 and CDR2: MNHNS and SASEGT. The CDR3 length is 14 residues. CDR3 amino acids: CASSHGTVNNEQFF. The CDR3 DNA sequence: TGTGCCAGCAGCCACGGGACGGTGAACAATGAGCAGTTCTTC.

The rearrangement joins TRBV20-1 to TRBJ2-5; 8 positions match TRBD2. Germline-derived CDR1 and CDR2 are DFQATT and SNEGSKA (reference sequence). The CDR3 runs 18 residues. J gave up 5 bases and V 3 bases, and 20 bases lay outside the gene matches. As DNA, the CDR3 is TGCAGTGCTAGGTCGGGGCGTCGGAAAAGCGGGAGTTTGGAGACCCAGTACTTC. This translates into CSARSGRRKSGSLETQYF.

CDR3 in amino acids: CASSYSASPETQYF. CDR3 bases: TGTGCCAGCAGTTACTCAGCCTCCCCCGAGACCCAGTACTTC. The chain is built from TRBV6-2 or TRBV6-3 and TRBJ2-5; D is unresolved. V was trimmed by 0 bases and J by 5 bases, leaving 10 bases between them. This CDR3 region has 14 residues. Per the germline V gene, CDR1 is MNHEY and CDR2 is SVGEGT.

In the case of this clonotype: A much more abundant neighbour one base away suggests this may be a read error. The chain uses TRBV29-1 and TRBJ2-2, with D possibly TRBD1 on 5 matching bases. Germline lookup yields CDR1 SQVTM and CDR2 ANQGSEA. The CDR3 has 12 residues. The V and J ends lost 1 base and 10 bases respectively, with 10 bases between them. This CDR3 reads CSVEVGAVELFF. The CDR3 coding sequence is TGCAGCGTTGAAGTAGGGGCCGTGGAGCTGTTTTTT.

This clonotype was picked up a small number of times. This chain links TRBV5-1 with TRBJ2-1; D gene unclear. V lost 7 bases, J lost 1 base, and 15 bases lay in between. This CDR3 spans 15 amino acids. Looked up from germline, CDR1 is SGHRS and CDR2 is YFSETQ. The CDR3 nucleotides are TGCGCCAGCTCAATAAGTGGAGTATCCTACAATGAGCAGTTCTTC. Translating gives CASSISGVSYNEQFF.

This clonotype was seen a few times. For the CDR3, the DNA is TGTGCCAGCAGTCCGAATAAGGGCCGGGGGAGCATTCAGTACTTC. Protein product: CASSPNKGRGSIQYF. This chain connects TRBV28 to TRBJ2-4; possible D gene TRBD2, 6 bases. Germline V CDR1 and CDR2: MDHEN, SYDVKM. The CDR3 consists of 15 residues. Trimming stripped 5 bases from V and 9 bases from J, with 20 bases between.

The J gene is TRBJ2-7, the V gene TRBV20-1; D might be TRBD1 (6 bases). CDR1 is DFQATT, CDR2 SNEGSKA, per germline (reference sequence). The CDR3 runs to 11 residues. Trimming took 6 bases from V and 10 from J, leaving 16 bases between them. This CDR3 reads CSAKLEGEQYF. In DNA, the CDR3 is TGCAGTGCAAAGCTAGAGGGGGAACAGTACTTC.